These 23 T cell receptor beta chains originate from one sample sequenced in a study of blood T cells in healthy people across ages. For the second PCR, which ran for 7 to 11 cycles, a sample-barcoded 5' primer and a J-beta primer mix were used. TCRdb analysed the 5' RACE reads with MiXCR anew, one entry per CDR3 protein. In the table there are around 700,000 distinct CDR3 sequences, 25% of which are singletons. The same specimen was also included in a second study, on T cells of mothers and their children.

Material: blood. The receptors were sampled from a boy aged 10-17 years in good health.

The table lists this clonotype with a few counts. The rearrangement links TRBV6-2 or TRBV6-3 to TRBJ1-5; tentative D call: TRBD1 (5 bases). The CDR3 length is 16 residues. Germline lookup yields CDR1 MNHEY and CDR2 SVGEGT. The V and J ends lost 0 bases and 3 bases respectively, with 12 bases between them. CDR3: CASSYSRSGINQPQHF. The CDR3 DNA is TGTGCCAGCAGTTACTCGAGGTCAGGGATCAATCAGCCCCAGCATTTT.

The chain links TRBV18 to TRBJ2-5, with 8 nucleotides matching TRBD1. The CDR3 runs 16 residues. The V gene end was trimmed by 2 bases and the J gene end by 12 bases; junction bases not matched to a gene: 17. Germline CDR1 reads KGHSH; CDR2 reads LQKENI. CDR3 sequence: CASSPSNPQGATNKYF. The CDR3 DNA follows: TGTGCCAGCTCACCATCAAATCCCCAGGGGGCTACTAACAAGTACTTC. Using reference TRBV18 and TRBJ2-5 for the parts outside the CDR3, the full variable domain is NAGVMQNPRHLVRRRGQEARLRCSPMKGHSHVYWYRQLPEEGLKFMVYLQKENIIDESGMPKERFSAEFPKEGPSILRIQQVVRGDSAAYFCASSPSNPQGATNKYFGPGTRLLVL.

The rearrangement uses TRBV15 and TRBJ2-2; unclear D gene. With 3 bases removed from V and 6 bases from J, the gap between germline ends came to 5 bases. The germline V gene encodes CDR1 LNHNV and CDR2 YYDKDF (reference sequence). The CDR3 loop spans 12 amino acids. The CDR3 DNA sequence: TGTGCCACCAGCAGCCGGGCCGGGGAGCTGTTTTTT. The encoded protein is CATSSRAGELFF.

In DNA, the CDR3 is TGCGCCAGCACATTCGGTTTCAACACAGATACGCAGTATTTT. This codes for CASTFGFNTDTQYF. The chain has TRBV5-1 and TRBJ2-3; D is uncertain. This CDR3 has 14 amino acids. V gave up 6 bases and J gave up 2 bases, with 13 bases separating them. Germline loops: CDR1 SGHRS, CDR2 YFSETQ.

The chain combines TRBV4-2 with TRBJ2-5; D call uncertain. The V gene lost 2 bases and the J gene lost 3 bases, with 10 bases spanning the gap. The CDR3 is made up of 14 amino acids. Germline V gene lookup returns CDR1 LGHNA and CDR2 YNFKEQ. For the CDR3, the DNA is TGTGCCAGCAGCCAACTCCGGACGGAAGAGACCCAGTACTTC. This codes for CASSQLRTEETQYF.

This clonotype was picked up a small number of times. The CDR3 region has the DNA TGTGCCAGCGGCACAGGGGCCACTAATGAAAAACTGTTTTTT. It is translated as CASGTGATNEKLFF. The chain employs TRBV2 and TRBJ1-4, with 7 positions matching TRBD1. With 8 bases clipped from V and 2 bases from J, the junction kept 5 bases outside the gene matches. CDR3 size: 14 residues. Germline values: CDR1 SNHLY, CDR2 FYNNEI.

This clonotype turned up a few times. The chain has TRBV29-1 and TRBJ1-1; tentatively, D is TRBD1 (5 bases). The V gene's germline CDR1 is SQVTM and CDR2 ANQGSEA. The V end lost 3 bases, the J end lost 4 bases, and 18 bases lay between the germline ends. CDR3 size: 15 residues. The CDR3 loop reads CSVEYQGRWSTEAFF. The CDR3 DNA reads TGCAGCGTTGAGTATCAGGGTAGGTGGAGCACTGAAGCTTTCTTT.

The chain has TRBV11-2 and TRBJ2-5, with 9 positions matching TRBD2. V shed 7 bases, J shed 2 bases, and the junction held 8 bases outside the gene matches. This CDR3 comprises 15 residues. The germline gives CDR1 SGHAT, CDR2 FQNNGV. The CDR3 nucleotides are TGTGCCAGCACCCCGACTAGCGGAAATCAAGAGACCCAGTACTTC. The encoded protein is CASTPTSGNQETQYF.

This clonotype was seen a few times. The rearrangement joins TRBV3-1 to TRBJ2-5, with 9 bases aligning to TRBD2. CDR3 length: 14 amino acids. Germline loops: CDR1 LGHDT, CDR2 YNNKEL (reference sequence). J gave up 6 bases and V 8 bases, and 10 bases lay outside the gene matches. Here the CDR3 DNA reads TGTGCCAGCGAGATAGCGGGAGATGTAAAGACCCAGTACTTC. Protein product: CASEIAGDVKTQYF.

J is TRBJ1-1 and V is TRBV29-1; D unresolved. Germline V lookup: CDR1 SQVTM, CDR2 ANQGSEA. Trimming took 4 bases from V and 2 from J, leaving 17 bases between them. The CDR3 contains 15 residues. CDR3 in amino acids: CSVGRPFPANTEAFF. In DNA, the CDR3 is TGCAGCGTTGGCCGCCCCTTCCCCGCTAACACTGAAGCTTTCTTT.

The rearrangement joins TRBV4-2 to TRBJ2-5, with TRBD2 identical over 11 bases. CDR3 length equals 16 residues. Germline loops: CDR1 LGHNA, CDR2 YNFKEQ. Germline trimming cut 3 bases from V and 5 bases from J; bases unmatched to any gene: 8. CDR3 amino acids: CASSQVAGGPSETQYF. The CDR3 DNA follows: TGTGCCAGCAGCCAGGTAGCGGGAGGGCCCTCCGAGACCCAGTACTTC.

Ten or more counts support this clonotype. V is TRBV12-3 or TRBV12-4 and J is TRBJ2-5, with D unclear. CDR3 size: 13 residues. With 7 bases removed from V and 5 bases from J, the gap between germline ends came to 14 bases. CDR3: CASNGNPWETQYF. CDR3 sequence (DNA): TGTGCCAGCAATGGGAACCCGTGGGAGACCCAGTACTTC.

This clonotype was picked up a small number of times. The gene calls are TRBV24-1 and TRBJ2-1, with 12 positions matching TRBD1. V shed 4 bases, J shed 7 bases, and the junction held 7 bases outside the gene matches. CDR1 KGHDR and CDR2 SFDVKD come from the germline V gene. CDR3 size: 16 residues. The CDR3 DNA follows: TGTGCCACCAGTGAACCTGGGACAGGGGGCCGAAATGAGCAGTTCTTC. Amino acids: CATSEPGTGGRNEQFF.

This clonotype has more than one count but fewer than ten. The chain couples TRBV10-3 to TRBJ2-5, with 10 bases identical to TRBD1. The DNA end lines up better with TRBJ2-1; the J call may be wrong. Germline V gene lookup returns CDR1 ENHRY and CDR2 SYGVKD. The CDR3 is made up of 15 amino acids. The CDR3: CAISPGTGDYNEQFF. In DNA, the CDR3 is TGTGCCATCAGCCCCGGGACAGGGGACTACAATGAGCAGTTCTTC.

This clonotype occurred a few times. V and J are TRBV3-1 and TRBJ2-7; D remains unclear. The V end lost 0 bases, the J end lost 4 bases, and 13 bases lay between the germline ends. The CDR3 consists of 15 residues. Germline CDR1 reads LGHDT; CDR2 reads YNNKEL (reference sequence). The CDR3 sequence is CASSQETLSRYEQYF. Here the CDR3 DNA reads TGTGCCAGCAGCCAAGAAACCCTCAGTAGGTACGAGCAGTACTTC.

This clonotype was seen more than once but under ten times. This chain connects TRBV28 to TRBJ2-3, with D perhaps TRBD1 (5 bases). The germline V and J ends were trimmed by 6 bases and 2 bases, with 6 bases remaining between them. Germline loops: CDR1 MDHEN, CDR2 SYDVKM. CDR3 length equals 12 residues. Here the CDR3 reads CASRTDTDTQYF. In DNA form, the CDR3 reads TGTGCCAGCAGGACAGACACAGATACGCAGTATTTT.

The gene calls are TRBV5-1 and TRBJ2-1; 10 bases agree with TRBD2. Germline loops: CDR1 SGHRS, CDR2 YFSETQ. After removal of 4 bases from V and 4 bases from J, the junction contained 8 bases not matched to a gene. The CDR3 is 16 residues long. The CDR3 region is CASSGSTSGLYNEQFF. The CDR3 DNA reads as TGCGCCAGCAGCGGCTCGACTAGCGGGCTTTACAATGAGCAGTTCTTC.

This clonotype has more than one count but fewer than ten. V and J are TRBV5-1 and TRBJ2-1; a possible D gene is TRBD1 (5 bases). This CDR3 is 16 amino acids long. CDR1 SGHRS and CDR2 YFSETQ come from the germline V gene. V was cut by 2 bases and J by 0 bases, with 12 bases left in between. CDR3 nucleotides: TGCGCCAGCAGCTTAGATGGACAACTCTCCTACAATGAGCAGTTCTTC. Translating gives CASSLDGQLSYNEQFF.

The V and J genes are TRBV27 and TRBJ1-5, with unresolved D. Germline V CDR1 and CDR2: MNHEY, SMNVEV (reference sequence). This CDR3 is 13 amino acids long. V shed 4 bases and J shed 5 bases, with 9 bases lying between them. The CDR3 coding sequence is TGTGCCAGCAGTTCCGGGAGCCATCAGCCCCAGCATTTT. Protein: CASSSGSHQPQHF.

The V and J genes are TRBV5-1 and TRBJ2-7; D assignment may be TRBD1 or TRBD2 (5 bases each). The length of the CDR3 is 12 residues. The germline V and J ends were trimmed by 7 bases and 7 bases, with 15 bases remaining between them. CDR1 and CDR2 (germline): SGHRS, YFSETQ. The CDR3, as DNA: TGCGCCAGCGGTCGGTCGGGGCTTGAGCAGTACTTC. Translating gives CASGRSGLEQYF.

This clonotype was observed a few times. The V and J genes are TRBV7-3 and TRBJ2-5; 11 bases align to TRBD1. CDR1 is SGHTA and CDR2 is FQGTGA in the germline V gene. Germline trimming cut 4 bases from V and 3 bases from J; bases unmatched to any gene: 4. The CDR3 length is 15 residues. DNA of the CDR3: TGTGCCAGCAGCTCCGGGACAGGGGGTAAAGAGACCCAGTACTTC. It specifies CASSSGTGGKETQYF.

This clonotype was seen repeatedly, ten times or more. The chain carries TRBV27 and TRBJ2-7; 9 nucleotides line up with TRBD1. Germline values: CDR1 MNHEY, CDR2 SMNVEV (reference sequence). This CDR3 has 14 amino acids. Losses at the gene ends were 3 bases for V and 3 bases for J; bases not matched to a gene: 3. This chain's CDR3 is CASSFTGGGYEQYF. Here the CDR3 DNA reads TGTGCCAGCAGTTTCACAGGGGGCGGCTACGAGCAGTACTTC.

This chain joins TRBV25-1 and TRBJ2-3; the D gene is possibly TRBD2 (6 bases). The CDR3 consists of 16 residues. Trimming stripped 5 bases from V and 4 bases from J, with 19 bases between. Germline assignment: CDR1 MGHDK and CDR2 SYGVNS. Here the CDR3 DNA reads TGTGCCAGCAGTAAGTTAGGAGGGCGTGCGGCAGATACGCAGTATTTT. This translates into CASSKLGGRAADTQYF.